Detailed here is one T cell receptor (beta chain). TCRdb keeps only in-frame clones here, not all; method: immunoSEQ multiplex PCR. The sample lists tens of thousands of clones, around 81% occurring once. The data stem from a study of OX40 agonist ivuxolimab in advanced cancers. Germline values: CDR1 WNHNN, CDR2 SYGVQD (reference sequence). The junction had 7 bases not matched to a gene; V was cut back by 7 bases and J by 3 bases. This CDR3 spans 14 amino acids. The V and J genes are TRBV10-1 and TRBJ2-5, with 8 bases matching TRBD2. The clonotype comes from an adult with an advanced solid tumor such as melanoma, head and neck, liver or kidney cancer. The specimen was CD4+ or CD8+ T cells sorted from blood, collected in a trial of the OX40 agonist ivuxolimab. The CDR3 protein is CASTGGGKEETQYF. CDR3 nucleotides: TGCGCCAGCACCGGGGGGGGAAAAGAAGAGACCCAGTACTTC.